The 26 T cell receptor beta chains below were found in one sample sequenced in a study of T cell repertoires in cytomegalovirus infection. MiXCR, applied by TCRdb to the reads, yields one record per CDR3 protein. The sample shows about 320,000 distinct CDR3 sequences, 8% to 10% of them seen only once. Sequences were obtained from PBMCs. These receptors were collected from a human donor in good health (CMV status not recorded). Some clones in this sample may be carry-over from other donors' samples.

This clonotype was counted a few times. This chain's CDR3 is CASSLVGQVTSNYGYTF. CDR3 DNA sequence: TGTGCCAGCAGCTTAGTTGGACAGGTCACTTCTAACTATGGCTACACCTTC. The chain joins TRBV7-9 to TRBJ1-2; 7 positions match TRBD1. This CDR3 is 17 amino acids long. Unmatched junction bases numbered 8, after V lost 1 base and J lost 0 bases. In germline, CDR1 is SEHNR, CDR2 FQNEAQ (reference sequence).

The chain employs TRBV15 and TRBJ2-4; TRBD2 might be the D (7 bases). Trimming removed 1 base at V and 0 bases at J, with 16 bases between. CDR1 LNHNV and CDR2 YYDKDF come from the germline V gene (reference sequence). The CDR3 runs 18 residues. CDR3 in amino acids: CATSRGLGGGRAKNIQYF. CDR3 DNA sequence: TGTGCCACCAGCAGAGGTTTGGGGGGGGGCCGAGCCAAAAACATTCAGTACTTC. Combining the CDR3 with reference TRBV15 and TRBJ2-4 gives the whole variable domain DAMVIQNPRYQVTQFGKPVTLSCSQTLNHNVMYWYQQKSSQAPKLLFHYYDKDFNNEADTPDNFQSRRPNTSFCFLDIRSPGLGDTAMYLCATSRGLGGGRAKNIQYFGAGTRLSVL.

This clonotype has a count of ten or more. The CDR3 region has the DNA TGTGCCAGCAGTTACTTTGCGTATGGTGAGCAGTTCTTC. Its translation is CASSYFAYGEQFF. V gene TRBV6-2 or TRBV6-3 combines with J gene TRBJ2-1; D uncertain. From germline, CDR1 is MNHEY and CDR2 SVGEGT. The germline V and J ends were trimmed by 1 base and 9 bases, with 10 bases remaining between them. The length of the CDR3 is 13 residues.

This clonotype appeared a few times. V usage is TRBV7-9 and J usage is TRBJ1-3; D unclear. The CDR3 covers 15 residues. In germline, CDR1 is SEHNR, CDR2 FQNEAQ (reference sequence). Trimming removed 1 base from V and 1 base from J, with 8 bases in between. CDR3 sequence: CASSLVATSGNTIYF. In DNA, the CDR3 is TGTGCCAGCAGCTTAGTAGCTACGTCTGGAAACACCATATATTTT.

This clonotype showed up many times. V usage is TRBV7-9 and J usage is TRBJ1-1; 8 bases map to TRBD1. After removal of 5 bases from V and 1 base from J, the junction contained 9 bases not matched to a gene. CDR3 length equals 16 residues. Germline-derived CDR1 and CDR2 are SEHNR and FQNEAQ (reference sequence). The CDR3 here is CASSPARDRSNTEAFF. Written as DNA, the CDR3 is TGTGCCAGCAGCCCAGCCCGGGACAGGTCGAACACTGAAGCTTTCTTT.

On this clonotype itself: The junction departs from the called germline gene at one end, perhaps through a read error. The chain links TRBV7-6 to TRBJ1-1; D may be TRBD1 (6 bases). The CDR3 is made up of 14 amino acids. The V gene's germline CDR1 is SGHVS and CDR2 FNYEAQ. The CDR3 DNA follows: TGTGCCGGCAGCCCCCGGGGGGGGCGGCCTGAAGCTTTCTTT. Its protein is CAGSPRGGRPEAFF.

At least ten counts were recorded for this clonotype. The chain links TRBV10-2 to TRBJ2-3; D is unclear. Trimming removed 6 bases at V and 4 bases at J, with 14 bases between. The length of the CDR3 is 14 residues. The V gene's germline CDR1 is WSHSY and CDR2 SAAADI. The CDR3 spells CASREPGRADTQYF. CDR3 nucleotide sequence: TGCGCCAGCAGGGAACCCGGAAGGGCAGATACGCAGTATTTT.

The V and J genes are TRBV18 and TRBJ2-3; D not certain. Trimming pared 2 bases from V and 3 bases from J, leaving 12 bases between. Germline V gives CDR1 KGHSH, CDR2 LQKENI. There are 15 residues in the CDR3. In DNA form, the CDR3 reads TGTGCCAGCTCACCAGGGTTGGGTGCTACAGATACGCAGTATTTT. It is translated as CASSPGLGATDTQYF.

This clonotype was found a few times. The J gene is TRBJ1-2, the V gene TRBV5-6; 8 nucleotides line up with TRBD1. J gave up 2 bases and V 0 bases, and 3 bases lay outside the gene matches. Germline CDR1 reads SGHDT; CDR2 reads YYEEEE. The CDR3 spans 15 residues. In DNA form, the CDR3 reads TGTGCCAGCAGCTTGGCCCAGGGGGCGAACTATGGCTACACCTTC. It encodes CASSLAQGANYGYTF.

The chain joins TRBV19 to TRBJ2-6; D is perhaps TRBD2 (7 bases). V was shortened by 7 bases and J by 1 base, with 23 bases between the two germline ends. The V gene's germline CDR1 is LNHDA and CDR2 SQIVND (reference sequence). This CDR3 spans 19 amino acids. Written as DNA, the CDR3 is TGTGCCAGTATGGGGGTGGGGGGGGCCGTAACATCTGGGGCCAACGTCCTGACTTTC. This translates into CASMGVGGAVTSGANVLTF.

This clonotype was observed a handful of times. The V gene is TRBV7-2, the J gene TRBJ2-7, with D perhaps matching TRBD1 (6 bases). The V end lost 5 bases, the J end lost 3 bases, and 11 bases lay between the germline ends. The germline V gene has CDR1 SGHTA and CDR2 FQGNSA. The CDR3 sequence is 13 residues long. In nucleotides, the CDR3 is TGTGCCAGCAGCCCTCGACAGGACTACGAGCAGTACTTC. Its protein is CASSPRQDYEQYF.

The chain links TRBV6-1 to TRBJ1-6; D unresolved. Trimming took 4 bases from V and 5 from J, leaving 15 bases between them. Germline CDR1 is MNHNS and CDR2 is SASEGT. The CDR3 is made up of 16 amino acids. The CDR3 loop reads CASSVLLDIHNSPLHF. CDR3 nucleotides: TGTGCCAGCAGTGTCCTTTTGGATATCCATAATTCACCCCTCCACTTT.

This clonotype was seen at least ten times. This sequence joins TRBV10-3 and TRBJ1-5; TRBD1 matches at 7 bases. The CDR3 covers 15 residues. Trimming removed 10 bases from V and 4 bases from J; junction bases left unmatched: 13. Germline lookup yields CDR1 ENHRY and CDR2 SYGVKD. Here the CDR3 DNA reads TGTGCCACCGCCGAAGGGGACAGAAGTAATCAGCCCCAGCATTTT. Translated, it gives CATAEGDRSNQPQHF.

This clonotype occurred many times. This rearrangement joins TRBV25-1 to TRBJ1-6; D ambiguous. Looked up from germline, CDR1 is MGHDK and CDR2 is SYGVNS. This CDR3 has 14 residues. Trimming took off 5 bases at V and 7 bases at J, with 12 bases between the two ends. The CDR3 spells CASSIRDPNSPLHF. CDR3 nucleotides: TGTGCCAGCAGTATCCGGGATCCAAATTCACCCCTCCACTTT.

This clonotype was detected many times. This sequence joins TRBV12-3 or TRBV12-4 and TRBJ2-3; D is unresolved. V shed 1 base and J shed 0 bases, with 14 bases lying between them. This CDR3 has 17 amino acids. The CDR3 is CASSLGSWLRSTDTQYF. The CDR3 DNA sequence: TGTGCCAGCAGTTTAGGTAGTTGGCTTAGAAGCACAGATACGCAGTATTTT.

The chain uses TRBV10-3 and TRBJ1-5; no clear D. The CDR3 length is 12 residues. Between the trimmed V and J ends, which lost 6 bases and 4 bases, there was a span of 7 bases. Per germline, CDR1 ENHRY and CDR2 SYGVKD. The CDR3 loop is CAISEGNQPQHF. DNA of the CDR3: TGTGCCATCAGCGAAGGGAATCAGCCCCAGCATTTT.

The chain has TRBV5-8 and TRBJ2-7; D is possibly TRBD2 (7 bases). Germline V CDR1 and CDR2: SGHTS, YDEGEE. This CDR3 is built from 15 residues. The V gene lost 4 bases and the J gene lost 3 bases, with 17 bases spanning the gap. In DNA, the CDR3 is TGTGCCAGCAGCGGGATAGGGGGGGGGATCTACGAGCAGTACTTC. This sequence encodes CASSGIGGGIYEQYF.

With regard to this clonotype: A much larger clone differs from this one at a single base, so this may be a read error. The chain couples TRBV7-2 to TRBJ2-7, with D tentatively TRBD1 or TRBD2 (6 bases each). CDR3 length: 13 amino acids. Trimming stripped 3 bases from V and 7 bases from J, with 13 bases between. Germline V lookup: CDR1 SGHTA, CDR2 FQGNSA. The CDR3 loop is CASSFGGPHEQYF. The CDR3 DNA follows: TGTGCCAGCAGCTTCGGGGGCCCCCATGAGCAGTACTTC.

There are many counts of this clonotype. The chain recombines TRBV7-9 with TRBJ1-4; D is uncertain. V was clipped by 4 bases and J by 0 bases, with 18 bases between them. In germline, CDR1 is SEHNR, CDR2 FQNEAQ (reference sequence). There are 18 residues in the CDR3. The CDR3, as DNA: TGTGCCAGCAGCTCCACTCCCTCACGACTTTCAACTAATGAAAAACTGTTTTTT. Translation: CASSSTPSRLSTNEKLFF.

This clonotype was picked up a small number of times. V is TRBV28 and J is TRBJ2-5, with 7 bases identical to TRBD2. The V gene end was trimmed by 1 base and the J gene end by 3 bases; junction bases not matched to a gene: 5. This CDR3 has 15 amino acids. Germline CDR1 MDHEN, CDR2 SYDVKM. DNA for the CDR3: TGTGCCAGCAGTTTATCGGCGGGAGTGGAAGAGACCCAGTACTTC. Its translation: CASSLSAGVEETQYF. Drawing the rest from reference TRBV28 and TRBJ2-5, the complete variable domain is DVKVTQSSRYLVKRTGEKVFLECVQDMDHENMFWYRQDPGLGLRLIYFSYDVKMKEKGDIPEGYSVSREKKERFSLILESASTNQTSMYLCASSLSAGVEETQYFGPGTRLLVL.

The chain has TRBV12-3 or TRBV12-4 and TRBJ1-1; D call uncertain. The CDR3 is 14 residues long. V was shortened by 3 bases and J by 10 bases, with 18 bases between the two germline ends. The CDR3 DNA reads as TGTGCCAGCAGTTTCTCGACTGCAAGTCGGCGAGCTTTCTTT. Amino acid sequence: CASSFSTASRRAFF.

Ten or more counts support this clonotype. This chain joins TRBV7-2 and TRBJ1-2; D might be TRBD1 (6 bases). Germline lookup yields CDR1 SGHTA and CDR2 FQGNSA. Trimming shortened V by 5 bases and J by 5 bases, and 21 bases separated the two germline ends. This CDR3 has 16 residues. The CDR3 is CASSPTRAGAGYGYTF. For the CDR3, the DNA is TGTGCCAGCAGCCCCACCCGGGCAGGGGCTGGGTATGGCTACACCTTC. The entire variable domain, with the rest obtained from reference TRBV7-2 and TRBJ1-2, is as follows: GAGVSQSPSNKVTEKGKDVELRCDPISGHTALYWYRQSLGQGLEFLIYFQGNSAPDKSGLPSDRFSAERTGGSVSTLTIQRTQQEDSAVYLCASSPTRAGAGYGYTFGSGTRLTVV.

This clonotype occurred a few times. CDR3 sequence (DNA): TGTGCCAGCAGCCCGCCCCTTAGACAGGGGGTGATCGGGGAGCTGTTTTTT. This encodes CASSPPLRQGVIGELFF. V gene TRBV7-9 combines with J gene TRBJ2-2, with 9 bases identical to TRBD1. J was trimmed by 7 bases and V by 5 bases; bases with no gene match: 14. Germline lookup yields CDR1 SEHNR and CDR2 FQNEAQ (reference sequence). The CDR3 covers 17 residues.

This clonotype was found a few times. The rearrangement uses TRBV14 and TRBJ2-3; D is unresolved. The length of the CDR3 is 13 residues. Between the trimmed V and J ends, which lost 5 bases and 4 bases, there was a span of 10 bases. Germline V gene data show CDR1 as SGHDN and CDR2 as FVKESK. The CDR3 is CASSKTDPDTQYF. In DNA, the CDR3 is TGTGCCAGCAGCAAAACTGATCCAGATACGCAGTATTTT.

The gene calls are TRBV7-2 and TRBJ2-7; TRBD2 matches 9 bases. CDR3 size: 14 residues. Trimming at V came to 3 bases and at J to 2 bases, leaving 2 bases not matched to a gene. CDR1 and CDR2 from the germline V gene are SGHTA and FQGNSA. The CDR3 coding sequence is TGTGCCAGCAGCTTCGGGACTAGCCCCTACGAGCAGTACTTC. Translation gives CASSFGTSPYEQYF.

Here the CDR3 DNA reads TGTGCCAGCAGCACATACCCCCAATCGGTCTATGGCTACACCTTC. Translating it yields CASSTYPQSVYGYTF. The chain recombines TRBV7-2 with TRBJ1-2; no firm D call. Germline CDR1 SGHTA, CDR2 FQGNSA. V dropped 5 bases and J dropped 4 bases, with 17 bases sitting between them. The CDR3 covers 15 residues.